Here is one T cell receptor beta chain with its context. The entry originates in a study of CD8 T cells in Susac syndrome. RNA in amounts of about 0.5 to 1 ug was reverse transcribed with random hexamers. Across 54 Vbeta and 13 Jbeta, immunoSEQ multiplex PCR amplified TCR beta CDR3. TCRdb redid the calling of the immunoSEQ multiplex PCR reads with MiXCR, one entry per CDR3 protein. The data contain approximately 160,000 distinct CDR3 sequences, roughly 95% of them singletons. The CDR3 runs to 17 residues. Germline V gene sequence: CDR1 LNHNV, CDR2 YYDKDF (reference sequence). V gave up 0 bases and J gave up 1 base, with 13 bases separating them.

This TCR derives from a human donor with multiple sclerosis. The sample comprised CD4+ T cells from PBMCs. The rearrangement links TRBV15 to TRBJ1-5; D ambiguous. CDR3 in amino acids: CATSRDLIVGSNQPQHF. The CDR3 DNA reads as TGTGCCACCAGCAGAGATCTGATTGTGGGAAGCAATCAGCCCCAGCATTTT.